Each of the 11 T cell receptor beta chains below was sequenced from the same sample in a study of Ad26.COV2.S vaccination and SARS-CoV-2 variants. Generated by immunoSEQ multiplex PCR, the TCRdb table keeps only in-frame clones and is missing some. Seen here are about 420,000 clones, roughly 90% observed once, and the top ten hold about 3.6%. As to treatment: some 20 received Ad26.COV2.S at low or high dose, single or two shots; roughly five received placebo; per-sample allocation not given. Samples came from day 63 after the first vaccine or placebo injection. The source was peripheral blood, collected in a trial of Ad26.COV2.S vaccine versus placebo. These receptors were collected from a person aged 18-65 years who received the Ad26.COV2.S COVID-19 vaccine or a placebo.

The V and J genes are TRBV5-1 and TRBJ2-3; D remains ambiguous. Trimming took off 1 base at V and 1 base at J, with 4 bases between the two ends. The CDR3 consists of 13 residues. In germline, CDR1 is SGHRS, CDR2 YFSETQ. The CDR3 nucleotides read TGCGCCAGCAGCTTGCAGGGCACAGATACGCAGTATTTT. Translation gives CASSLQGTDTQYF.

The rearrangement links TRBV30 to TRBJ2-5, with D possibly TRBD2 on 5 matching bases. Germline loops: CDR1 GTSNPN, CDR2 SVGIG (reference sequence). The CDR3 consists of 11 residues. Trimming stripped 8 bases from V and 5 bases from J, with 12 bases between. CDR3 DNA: TGTGCCCTTAGCGTGAGGGAGACCCAGTACTTC. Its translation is CALSVRETQYF.

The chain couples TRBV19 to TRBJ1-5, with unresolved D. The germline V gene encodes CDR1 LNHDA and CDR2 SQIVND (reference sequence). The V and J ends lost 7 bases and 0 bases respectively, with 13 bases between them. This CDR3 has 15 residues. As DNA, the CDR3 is TGTGCCAGTAAACCGAGGCATTATAGCAATCAGCCCCAGCATTTT. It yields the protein CASKPRHYSNQPQHF.

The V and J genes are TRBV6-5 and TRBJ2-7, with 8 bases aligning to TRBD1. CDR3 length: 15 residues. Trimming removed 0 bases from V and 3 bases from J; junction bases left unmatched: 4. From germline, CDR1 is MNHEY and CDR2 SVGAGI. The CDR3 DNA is TGTGCCAGCAGTTACTCCCGGACAGGGCTCTACGAGCAGTACTTC. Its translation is CASSYSRTGLYEQYF.

This chain's CDR3 is CASSITASDSYEQYF. Here the CDR3 DNA reads TGTGCCAGTAGTATAACGGCTAGCGACTCCTACGAGCAGTACTTC. The chain links TRBV19 to TRBJ2-7, with D possibly matching TRBD2 (6 bases). The CDR3 has 15 residues. V lost 2 bases and J lost 0, with 11 bases in between. Germline-derived CDR1 and CDR2 are LNHDA and SQIVND (reference sequence).

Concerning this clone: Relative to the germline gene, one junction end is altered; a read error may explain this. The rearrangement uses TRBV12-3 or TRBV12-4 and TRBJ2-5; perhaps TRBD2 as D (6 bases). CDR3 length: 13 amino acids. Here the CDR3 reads CASRRSDREIQYF. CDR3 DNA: TGTGCCAGCAGACGATCCGATCGGGAGATCCAGTACTTC.

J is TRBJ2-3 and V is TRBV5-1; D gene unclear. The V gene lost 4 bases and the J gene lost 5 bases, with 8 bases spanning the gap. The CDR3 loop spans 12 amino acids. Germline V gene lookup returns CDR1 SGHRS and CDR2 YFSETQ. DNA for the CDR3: TGCGCCAGCAGCGCGACGGTAGATACGCAGTATTTT. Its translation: CASSATVDTQYF.

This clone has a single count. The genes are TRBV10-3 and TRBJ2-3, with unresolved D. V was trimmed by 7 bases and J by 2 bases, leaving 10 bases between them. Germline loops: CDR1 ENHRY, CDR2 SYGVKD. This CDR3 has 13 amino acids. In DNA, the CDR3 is TGTGCCATCATGCCTGCGGACACAGATACGCAGTATTTT. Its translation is CAIMPADTDTQYF.

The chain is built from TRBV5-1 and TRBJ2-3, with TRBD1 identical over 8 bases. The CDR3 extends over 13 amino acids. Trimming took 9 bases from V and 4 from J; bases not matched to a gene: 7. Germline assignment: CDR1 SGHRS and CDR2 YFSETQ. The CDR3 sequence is CATSLDRADTQYF. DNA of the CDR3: TGCGCCACCTCACTGGACAGGGCAGATACGCAGTATTTT.

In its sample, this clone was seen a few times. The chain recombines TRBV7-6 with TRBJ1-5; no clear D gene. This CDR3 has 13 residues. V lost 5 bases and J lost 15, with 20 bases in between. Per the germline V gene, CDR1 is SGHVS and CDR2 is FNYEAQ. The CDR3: CASSATLQSNRHF. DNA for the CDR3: TGTGCCAGCAGCGCGACCCTCCAGTCTAATCGGCATTTT.

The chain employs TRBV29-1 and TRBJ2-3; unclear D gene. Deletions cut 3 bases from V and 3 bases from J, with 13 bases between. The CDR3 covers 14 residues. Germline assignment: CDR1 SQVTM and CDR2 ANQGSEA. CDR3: CSVEAVGVTDTQYF. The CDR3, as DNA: TGCAGCGTTGAGGCAGTTGGGGTGACAGATACGCAGTATTTT.